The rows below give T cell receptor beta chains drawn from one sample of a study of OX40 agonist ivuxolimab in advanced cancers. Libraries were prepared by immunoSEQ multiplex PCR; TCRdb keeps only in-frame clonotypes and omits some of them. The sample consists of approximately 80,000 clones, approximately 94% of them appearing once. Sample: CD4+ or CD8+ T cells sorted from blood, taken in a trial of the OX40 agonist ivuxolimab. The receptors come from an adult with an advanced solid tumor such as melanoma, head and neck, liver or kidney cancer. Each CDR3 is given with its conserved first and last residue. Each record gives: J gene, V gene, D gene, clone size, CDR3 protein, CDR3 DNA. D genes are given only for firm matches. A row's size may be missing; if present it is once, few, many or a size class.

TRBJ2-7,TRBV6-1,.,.,CASRGLGYEQYF,TGTGCCAGCAGGGGGCTCGGGTACGAGCAGTACTTC
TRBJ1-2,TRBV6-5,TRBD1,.,CASSYQGAEGYTF,TGTGCCAGCAGTTACCAGGGGGCGGAGGGCTACACCTTC
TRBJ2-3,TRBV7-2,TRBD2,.,CASALAVTSTDTQYF,TGTGCCAGCGCCCTAGCGGTTACTAGCACAGATACGCAGTATTTT
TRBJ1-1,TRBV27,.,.,CASASGMNTEAFF,TGTGCCAGCGCCTCAGGAATGAACACTGAAGCTTTCTTT
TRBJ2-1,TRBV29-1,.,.,CSVRLGGSSYNEQFF,TGCAGCGTCCGGCTAGGGGGTAGCTCCTACAATGAGCAGTTCTTC
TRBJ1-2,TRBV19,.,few,CASSTGSFGYTF,TGTGCCAGTAGTACGGGGTCGTTCGGCTACACCTTC
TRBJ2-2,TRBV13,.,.,CASSSVGAANTGELFF,TGTGCCAGCAGTTCGGTTGGGGCCGCGAACACCGGGGAGCTGTTTTTT
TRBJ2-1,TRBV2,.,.,CASGDEQFF,TGTGCCAGCGGTGATGAGCAGTTCTTC
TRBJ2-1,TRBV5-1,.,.,CASSLAIRGTGNEQFF,TGCGCCAGCAGCTTGGCAATTCGGGGGACCGGCAATGAGCAGTTCTTC
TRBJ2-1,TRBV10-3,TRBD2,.,CAISRLAGFPKVWYEQFF,TGTGCCATCAGCCGACTAGCGGGATTTCCAAAGGTGTGGTATGAGCAGTTCTTC
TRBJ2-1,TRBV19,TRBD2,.,CASSPGGPGNEQFF,TGTGCCAGTAGTCCGGGGGGGCCGGGCAATGAGCAGTTCTTC
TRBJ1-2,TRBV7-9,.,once,CASSLGLKSYGYTF,TGTGCCAGCAGCTTAGGACTGAAGAGCTATGGCTACACCTTC
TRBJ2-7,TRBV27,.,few,CASTGTPNRCYEQYF,TGTGCCAGCACCGGGACTCCAAACCGATGCTACGAGCAGTACTTC
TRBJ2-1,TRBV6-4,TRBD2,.,CASSDQYSGSSYNEQFF,TGTGCCAGCAGTGATCAATACAGCGGGAGCTCCTACAATGAGCAGTTCTTC
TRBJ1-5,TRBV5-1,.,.,CASSLGASGDNQPQHF,TGCGCCAGCAGCTTGGGTGCCTCCGGGGACAATCAGCCCCAGCATTTT
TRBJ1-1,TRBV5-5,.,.,CASSLDLRNTEAFF,TGTGCCAGCAGCTTGGATTTGCGTAACACTGAAGCTTTCTTT
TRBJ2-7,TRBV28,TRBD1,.,CASSSRWDRGEQYF,TGTGCCAGCAGTTCAAGGTGGGACAGGGGCGAGCAGTACTTC
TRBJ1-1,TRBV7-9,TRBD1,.,CASSSPRSGTGGMGTEAFF,TGTGCCAGCAGCTCACCCCGCTCCGGGACAGGGGGCATGGGGACTGAAGCTTTCTTT
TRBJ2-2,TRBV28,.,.,CASSLGGGELFF,TGTGCCAGCAGTTTAGGTGGCGGGGAGCTGTTTTTT
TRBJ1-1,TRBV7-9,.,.,CASSFPGTEAFF,TGTGCCAGCAGCTTCCCGGGGACTGAAGCTTTCTTT
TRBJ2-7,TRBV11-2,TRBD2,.,CASSLASGGYTPYEQYF,TGTGCCAGCAGCTTAGCAAGCGGGGGCTACACTCCCTACGAGCAGTACTTC
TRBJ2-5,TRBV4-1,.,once,CASSQTIEETQYF,TGCGCCAGCAGCCAGACTATCGAAGAGACCCAGTACTTC
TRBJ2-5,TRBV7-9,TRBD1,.,CASDPFGTGQYQETQYF,TGTGCCAGCGACCCCTTCGGGACAGGGCAGTACCAAGAGACCCAGTACTTC
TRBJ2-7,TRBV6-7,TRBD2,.,CASLPTFSGSYEQYF,TGTGCCAGCCTCCCGACCTTTAGCGGGAGCTATGAGCAGTACTTC
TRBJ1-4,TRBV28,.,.,CASSYDRTHPNSEKLFF,TGTGCCAGCAGTTACGACCGCACACACCCCAACAGTGAAAAACTGTTTTTT
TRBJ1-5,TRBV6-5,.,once,CASSLSPYSNQPQHF,TGTGCCAGCAGCCTCTCGCCGTATAGCAATCAGCCCCAGCATTTT
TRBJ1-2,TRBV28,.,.,CASSSVELGSHGYTF,TGTGCCAGCAGTTCGGTAGAGCTAGGGTCCCATGGCTACACCTTC
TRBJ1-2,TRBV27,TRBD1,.,CASSLTGNYGYTF,TGTGCCAGCAGCCTGACAGGGAACTATGGCTACACCTTC
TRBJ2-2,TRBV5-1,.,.,CASSFSGELFF,TGCGCCAGCAGCTTCTCCGGGGAGCTGTTTTTT
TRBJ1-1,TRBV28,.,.,CASSLPAQGTEAFF,TGTGCCAGCAGTTTACCAGCACAGGGAACTGAAGCTTTCTTT
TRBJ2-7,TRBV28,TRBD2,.,CASSLTGLASEQYF,TGTGCCAGCAGTTTAACAGGACTAGCTAGCGAGCAGTACTTC
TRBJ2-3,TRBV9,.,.,CASSVVESGSTDTQYF,TGTGCCAGCAGCGTAGTGGAGTCCGGGAGCACAGATACGCAGTATTTT
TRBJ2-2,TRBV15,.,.,CATSRDLDHTGELFF,TGTGCCACCAGCAGGGACCTCGACCACACCGGGGAGCTGTTTTTT
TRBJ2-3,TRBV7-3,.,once,CASSPLGGGLDTQYF,TGTGCCAGCAGCCCCCTAGGGGGAGGATTAGATACGCAGTATTTT
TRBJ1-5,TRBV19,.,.,CASSPGSDQPQHF,TGTGCCAGTAGTCCGGGGTCGGATCAGCCCCAGCATTTT
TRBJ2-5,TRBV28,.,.,CATRGRWGTQYF,TGTGCCACCCGGGGGCGATGGGGGACCCAGTACTTC
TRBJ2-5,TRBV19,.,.,CASSILLGAVTQYF,TGTGCCAGTAGTATTCTCTTGGGGGCGGTGACCCAGTACTTC
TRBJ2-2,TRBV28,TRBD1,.,CATLGTDTGELFF,TGTGCCACCCTCGGGACAGACACCGGGGAGCTGTTTTTT
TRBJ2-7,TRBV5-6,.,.,CASSFETYEQYF,TGTGCCAGCAGCTTCGAGACCTACGAGCAGTACTTC
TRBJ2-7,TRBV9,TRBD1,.,CASSAGQGNYEQYF,TGTGCCAGCAGCGCGGGACAGGGCAACTACGAGCAGTACTTC
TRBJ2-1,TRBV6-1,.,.,CASNGAYNEQFF,TGTGCCAGCAACGGGGCGTACAATGAGCAGTTCTTC
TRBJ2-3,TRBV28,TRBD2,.,CASSLAGGTDTQYF,TGTGCCAGCAGTCTAGCGGGGGGCACAGATACGCAGTATTTT